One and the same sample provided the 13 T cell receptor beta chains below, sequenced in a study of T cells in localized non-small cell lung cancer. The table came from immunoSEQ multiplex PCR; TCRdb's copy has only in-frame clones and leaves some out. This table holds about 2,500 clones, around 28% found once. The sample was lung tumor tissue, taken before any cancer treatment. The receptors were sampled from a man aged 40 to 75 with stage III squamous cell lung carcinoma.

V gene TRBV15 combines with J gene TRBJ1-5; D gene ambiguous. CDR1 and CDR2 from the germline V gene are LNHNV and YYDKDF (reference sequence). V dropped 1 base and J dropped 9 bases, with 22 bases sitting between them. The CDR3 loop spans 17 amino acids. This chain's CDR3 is CATSRAFRERAMWPQHF. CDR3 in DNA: TGTGCCACCAGCAGAGCTTTCCGGGAAAGGGCAATGTGGCCCCAGCATTTT.

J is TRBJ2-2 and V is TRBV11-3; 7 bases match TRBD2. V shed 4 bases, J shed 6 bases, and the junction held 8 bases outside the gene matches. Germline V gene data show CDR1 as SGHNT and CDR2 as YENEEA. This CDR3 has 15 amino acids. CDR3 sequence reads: CASSSRGGPSGELFF. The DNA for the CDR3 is TGTGCCAGCAGCTCCCGCGGGGGACCCTCCGGGGAGCTGTTTTTT. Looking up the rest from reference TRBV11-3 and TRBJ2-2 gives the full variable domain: EAGVVQSPRYKIIEKKQPVAFWCNPISGHNTLYWYLQNLGQGPELLIRYENEEAVDDSQLPKDRFSAERLKGVDSTLKIQPAELGDSAVYLCASSSRGGPSGELFFGEGSRLTVL.

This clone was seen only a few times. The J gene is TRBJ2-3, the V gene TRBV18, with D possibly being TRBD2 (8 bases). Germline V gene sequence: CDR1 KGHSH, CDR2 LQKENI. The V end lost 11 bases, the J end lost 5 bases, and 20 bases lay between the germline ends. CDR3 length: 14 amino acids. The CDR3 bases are TGTGCCGGGGCAGCGGGAGCAGGGGGAGATACGCAGTATTTT. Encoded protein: CAGAAGAGGDTQYF.

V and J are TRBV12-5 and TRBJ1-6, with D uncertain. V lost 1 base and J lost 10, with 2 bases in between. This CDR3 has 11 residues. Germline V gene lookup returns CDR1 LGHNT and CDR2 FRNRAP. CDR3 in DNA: TGTGCTAGTGGTTTGGCATCACCCCTCCACTTT. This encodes CASGLASPLHF.

Here the CDR3 reads CASSQVDRGFHRGNYGYTF. CDR3 nucleotides: TGTGCCAGCAGCCAAGTAGACAGGGGTTTTCATCGGGGGAACTATGGCTACACCTTC. The rearrangement uses TRBV14 and TRBJ1-2; TRBD1 matches 8 bases. Trimming cost V 1 base and J 2 bases; bases outside gene matches: 15. This CDR3 has 19 residues. CDR1 is SGHDN and CDR2 is FVKESK in the germline V gene.

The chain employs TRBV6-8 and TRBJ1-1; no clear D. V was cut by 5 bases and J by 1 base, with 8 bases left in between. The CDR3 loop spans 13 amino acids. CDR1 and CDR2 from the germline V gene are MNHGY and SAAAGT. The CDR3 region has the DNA TGTGCCAGCAGTCCACCGAAGAACACTGAAGCTTTCTTT. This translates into CASSPPKNTEAFF.

CDR3 sequence (DNA): TGTGCCAGCAGGTCTCAGCGTGAGACCCAGTACTTC. This codes for CASRSQRETQYF. The chain joins TRBV28 to TRBJ2-5; D remains unclear. CDR3 size: 12 residues. Germline V gene sequence: CDR1 MDHEN, CDR2 SYDVKM. V was clipped by 6 bases and J by 5 bases, with 10 bases between them. The complete variable domain, with remaining parts taken from reference TRBV28 and TRBJ2-5, reads DVKVTQSSRYLVKRTGEKVFLECVQDMDHENMFWYRQDPGLGLRLIYFSYDVKMKEKGDIPEGYSVSREKKERFSLILESASTNQTSMYLCASRSQRETQYFGPGTRLLVL.

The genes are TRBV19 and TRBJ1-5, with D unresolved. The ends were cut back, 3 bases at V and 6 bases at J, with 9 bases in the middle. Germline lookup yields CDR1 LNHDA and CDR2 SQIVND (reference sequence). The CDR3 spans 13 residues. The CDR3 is CASSIPRFQPQHF. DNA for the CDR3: TGTGCCAGTAGTATCCCCCGGTTTCAGCCCCAGCATTTT.

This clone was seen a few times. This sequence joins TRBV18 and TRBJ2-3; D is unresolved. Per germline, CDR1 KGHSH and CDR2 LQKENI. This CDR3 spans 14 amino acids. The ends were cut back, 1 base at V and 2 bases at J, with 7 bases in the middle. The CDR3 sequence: CASSPQGYTDTQYF. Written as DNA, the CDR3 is TGTGCCAGCTCACCACAGGGCTACACAGATACGCAGTATTTT.

The chain's CDR3 is CAWRAPRDRKAGELFF. CDR3 DNA: TGTGCCTGGAGGGCCCCCCGGGACAGAAAGGCCGGGGAGCTGTTTTTT. The rearrangement links TRBV30 to TRBJ2-2; TRBD1 matches at 7 bases. Germline V gene lookup returns CDR1 GTSNPN and CDR2 SVGIG (reference sequence). J was trimmed by 6 bases and V by 3 bases; bases with no gene match: 13. This CDR3 spans 16 amino acids.

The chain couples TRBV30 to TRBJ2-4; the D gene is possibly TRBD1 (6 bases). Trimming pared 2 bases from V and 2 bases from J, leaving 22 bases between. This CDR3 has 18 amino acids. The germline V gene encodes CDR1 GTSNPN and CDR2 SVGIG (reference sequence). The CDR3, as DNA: TGTGCCTGGAGTTCGGCCTCCCAGGTCAGGGGAACCAAAAACATTCAGTACTTC. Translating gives CAWSSASQVRGTKNIQYF.

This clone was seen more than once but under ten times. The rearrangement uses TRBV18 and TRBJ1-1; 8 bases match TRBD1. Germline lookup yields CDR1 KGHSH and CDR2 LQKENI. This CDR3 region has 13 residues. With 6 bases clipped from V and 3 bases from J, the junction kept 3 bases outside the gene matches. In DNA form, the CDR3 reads TGTGCCAGCTCGCCGGACAGGGACACTGAAGCTTTCTTT. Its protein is CASSPDRDTEAFF.

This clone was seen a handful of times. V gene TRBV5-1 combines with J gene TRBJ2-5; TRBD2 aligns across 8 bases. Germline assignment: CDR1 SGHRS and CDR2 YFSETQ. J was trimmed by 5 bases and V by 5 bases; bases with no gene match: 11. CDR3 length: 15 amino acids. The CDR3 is CASSSHSGNKETQYF. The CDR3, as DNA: TGCGCCAGCAGTTCCCATAGCGGGAATAAGGAGACCCAGTACTTC. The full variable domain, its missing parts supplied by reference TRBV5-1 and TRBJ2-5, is KAGVTQTPRYLIKTRGQQVTLSCSPISGHRSVSWYQQTPGQGLQFLFEYFSETQRNKGNFPGRFSGRQFSNSRSEMNVSTLELGDSALYLCASSSHSGNKETQYFGPGTRLLVL.